Sequencing of this T cell receptor (beta chain) was carried out in a study of T-cell memory formation after mild COVID-19. The CDR3 spans 17 residues. Germline loops: CDR1 SGHVS, CDR2 FQNEAQ. Trimming cost V 3 bases and J 0 bases; bases outside gene matches: 6. Study-level results: Researchers found some responding clones in pre-infection memory, a sign that cross-reactive memory joined. Day 15 to 85 contractors were CD4/CD8 balanced; later expanders leaned CD4+. Of the contracting clones, CD4+ ones lay mainly in CM and EM, and CD8+ ones in EMRA.

In the case of this clonotype: No antigen is known for it.

The TCR alpha and TCR beta cDNA libraries, bearing sample barcodes and UMIs, were generated by 5'RACE using constant-segment primers. TCRdb itself ran the 5' RACE reads through MiXCR, one entry per CDR3 protein. The sample lists 400,000 or so distinct CDR3 sequences; approximately 21% were seen once. The sequenced material came from PBMCs or a T cell subset sorted from them (not recorded which). This clonotype was obtained from an adult woman who had mild COVID-19 (a few samples of this study predate the infection). Cell type and time point are not known. The rearrangement uses TRBV7-8 and TRBJ1-2; TRBD1 matches at 11 bases. In nucleotides, the CDR3 is TGTGCCAGCAGCTTTGCGGGACAGGGGGGACCTAACTATGGCTACACCTTC. It encodes CASSFAGQGGPNYGYTF.